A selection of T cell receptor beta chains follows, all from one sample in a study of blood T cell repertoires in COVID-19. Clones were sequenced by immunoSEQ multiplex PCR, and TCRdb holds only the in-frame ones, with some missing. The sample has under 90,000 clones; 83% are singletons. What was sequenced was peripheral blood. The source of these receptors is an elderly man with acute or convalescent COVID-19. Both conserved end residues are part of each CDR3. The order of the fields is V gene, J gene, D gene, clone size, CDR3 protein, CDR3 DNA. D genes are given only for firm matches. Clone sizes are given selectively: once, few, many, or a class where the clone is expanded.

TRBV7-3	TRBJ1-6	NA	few	CASSHALNNSPLHF	TGTGCCAGCAGCCACGCGCTGAATAATTCACCCCTCCACTTT
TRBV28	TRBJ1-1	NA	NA	CASVGGVMNTEAFF	TGTGCCAGTGTAGGGGGGGTTATGAACACTGAAGCTTTCTTT
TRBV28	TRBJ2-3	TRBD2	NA	CASSSPSSGRSTDTQYF	TGTGCCAGCAGTTCCCCCTCTAGCGGGAGAAGTACAGATACGCAGTATTTT
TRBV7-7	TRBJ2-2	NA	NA	CASSLSRNTGELFF	TGTGCCAGCAGCTTATCCAGGAACACCGGGGAGCTGTTTTTT
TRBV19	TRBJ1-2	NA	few	CASGGEGIYGYTF	TGTGCCAGTGGAGGGGAGGGTATCTATGGCTACACCTTC
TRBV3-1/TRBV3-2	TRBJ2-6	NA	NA	CASSPGTGANVLTF	TGTGCCAGCAGTCCCGGGACTGGGGCCAACGTCCTGACTTTC
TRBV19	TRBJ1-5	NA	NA	CASSTQGNSNQPQHF	TGTGCCAGTAGTACTCAGGGCAACAGCAATCAGCCCCAGCATTTT
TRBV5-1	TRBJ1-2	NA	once	CASSAAGTASTMSYTF	TGCGCCAGCAGCGCGGCGGGGACGGCATCAACCATGAGCTACACCTTC
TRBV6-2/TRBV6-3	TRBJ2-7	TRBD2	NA	CASSIRDYRGQYF	TGTGCCAGCAGTATCCGGGACTACCGAGGGCAGTACTTC
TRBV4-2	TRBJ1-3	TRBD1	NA	CASSQDGGTADGNTIYF	TGTGCCAGCAGCCAAGATGGTGGGACAGCGGATGGAAACACCATATATTTT
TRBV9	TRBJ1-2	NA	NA	CASSVATGPRNGYTF	TGTGCCAGCAGCGTAGCGACAGGCCCTAGGAATGGCTACACCTTC
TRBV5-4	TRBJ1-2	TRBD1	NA	CASSSQQGTLYGYTF	TGTGCCAGCAGCTCACAACAGGGGACCCTTTATGGCTACACCTTC
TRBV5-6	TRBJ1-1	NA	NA	CASSTPRMHTEAFF	TGTGCCAGCAGCACCCCCAGGATGCACACTGAAGCTTTCTTT
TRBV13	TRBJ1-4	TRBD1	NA	CASSSRAQGEPNEKLFF	TGTGCCAGCAGCTCAAGGGCACAGGGGGAGCCTAATGAAAAACTGTTTTTT
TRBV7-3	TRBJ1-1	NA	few	CASSLEMNTEAFF	TGTGCCAGCAGCCTAGAGATGAACACTGAAGCTTTCTTT
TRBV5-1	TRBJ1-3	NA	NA	CASSLDISSGNTIYF	TGCGCCAGCAGCTTGGACATCAGCTCTGGAAACACCATATATTTT
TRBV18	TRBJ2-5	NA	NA	CASSPSTGSQETQYF	TGTGCCAGCTCACCCTCGACCGGGAGCCAAGAGACCCAGTACTTC
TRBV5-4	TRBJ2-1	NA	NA	CASSLARGGPNEQFF	TGTGCCAGCAGCTTGGCCAGAGGCGGCCCCAATGAGCAGTTCTTC
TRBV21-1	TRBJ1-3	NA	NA	CASTSTPPPGQGMLYTIYF	TGTGCCAGCACCTCAACTCCCCCTCCGGGACAGGGTATGTTGTACACCATATATTTT
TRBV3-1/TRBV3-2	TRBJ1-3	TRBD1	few	CASSLTGGPGNTIYF	TGTGCCAGCAGCCTAACAGGGGGGCCTGGAAACACCATATATTTT
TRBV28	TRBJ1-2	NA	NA	CASSQIDSHGGYTF	TGTGCCAGCAGTCAAATAGACAGTCATGGGGGCTACACCTTC
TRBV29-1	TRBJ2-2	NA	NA	CSVNTGTGELFF	TGCAGCGTGAATACAGGGACCGGGGAGCTGTTTTTT
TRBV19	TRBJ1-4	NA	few	CASSIPARVEKLFF	TGTGCCAGTAGTATTCCAGCGAGGGTGGAAAAACTGTTTTTT
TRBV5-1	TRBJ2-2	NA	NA	CASSFVGAGTGELFF	TGCGCCAGCAGCTTTGTAGGGGCGGGGACCGGGGAGCTGTTTTTT
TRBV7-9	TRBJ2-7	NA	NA	CASSPGDRRSYEQYF	TGTGCCAGCAGCCCCGGCGACAGGCGATCCTACGAGCAGTACTTC
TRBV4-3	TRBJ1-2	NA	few	CASSQAITADGYTF	TGCGCCAGCAGCCAAGCGATCACAGCCGATGGCTACACCTTC
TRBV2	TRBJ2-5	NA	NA	CASSDRRLQETQYF	TGTGCCAGCAGTGATCGGCGGCTCCAAGAGACCCAGTACTTC
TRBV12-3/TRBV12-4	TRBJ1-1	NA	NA	CASRPLGPEAFF	TGTGCCAGCAGGCCTTTGGGCCCTGAAGCTTTCTTT
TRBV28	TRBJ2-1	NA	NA	CASSPSFARTTEQFF	TGTGCCAGCAGTCCTTCGTTCGCACGGACTACTGAGCAGTTCTTC
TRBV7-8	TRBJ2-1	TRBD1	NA	CASSPRGTGGGNEQFF	TGTGCCAGCAGCCCGCGGGGGACAGGGGGTGGCAATGAGCAGTTCTTC
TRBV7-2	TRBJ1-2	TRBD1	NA	CASSLRGDRVGRSGYTF	TGTGCCAGCAGCTTAAGAGGGGACAGGGTGGGCCGAAGTGGCTACACCTTC
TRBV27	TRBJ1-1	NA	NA	CASSRGHLLTEAFF	TGTGCCAGCAGTCGGGGACATCTTCTCACTGAAGCTTTCTTT
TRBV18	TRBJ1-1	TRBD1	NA	CASSPGTGDRFTEAFF	TGTGCCAGCTCACCTGGGACAGGGGATCGGTTCACTGAAGCTTTCTTT
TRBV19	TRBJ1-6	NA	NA	CASSIEGNSPLHF	TGTGCCAGTAGTATTGAGGGAAATTCACCCCTCCACTTT
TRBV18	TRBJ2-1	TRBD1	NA	CASSPPGLGQGAGEQFF	TGTGCCAGCTCACCACCTGGACTCGGACAGGGGGCTGGTGAGCAGTTCTTC
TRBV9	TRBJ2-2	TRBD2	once	CASSVVIGGGAQTGELFF	TGTGCCAGCAGCGTAGTAATCGGCGGGGGGGCACAGACCGGGGAGCTGTTTTTT
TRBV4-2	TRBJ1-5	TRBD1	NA	CASSQPGQGSNQPQHF	TGTGCCAGCAGCCAACCTGGACAGGGCAGCAATCAGCCCCAGCATTTT
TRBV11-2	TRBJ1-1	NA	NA	CASSLGTTVEAFF	TGTGCCAGCAGCTTAGGGACAACGGTTGAAGCTTTCTTT
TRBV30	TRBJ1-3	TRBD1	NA	CAWSDRGSGNTIYF	TGTGCCTGGAGCGACAGGGGCTCTGGAAACACCATATATTTT
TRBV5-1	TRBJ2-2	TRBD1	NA	CASSDRGLPGELFF	TGCGCCAGCAGCGACAGGGGATTGCCCGGGGAGCTGTTTTTT
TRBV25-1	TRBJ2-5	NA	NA	CASSAPGETQYF	TGTGCCAGCAGTGCGCCAGGAGAGACCCAGTACTTC
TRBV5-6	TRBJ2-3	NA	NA	CASSLAQGLGTDTQYF	TGTGCCAGCAGCTTGGCTCAGGGGTTAGGCACAGATACGCAGTATTTT
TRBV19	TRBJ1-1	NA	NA	CATKDQRVSRAEAFF	TGTGCCACCAAGGACCAGAGGGTGTCCCGCGCTGAAGCTTTCTTT
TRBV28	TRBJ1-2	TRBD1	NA	CASSLKLGGQGGKLGGYTF	TGTGCCAGCAGTTTAAAGCTGGGTGGACAGGGAGGGAAATTAGGTGGCTACACCTTC
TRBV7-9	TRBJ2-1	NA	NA	CASSSKGVGNEQFF	TGTGCCAGCAGCTCGAAGGGGGTCGGCAATGAGCAGTTCTTC
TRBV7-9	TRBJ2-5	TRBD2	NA	CASSPSGSWETQYF	TGTGCCAGCAGCCCTAGCGGGAGTTGGGAGACCCAGTACTTC
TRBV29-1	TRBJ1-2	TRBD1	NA	CSGGQGDYGYTF	TGCAGCGGCGGACAGGGGGACTATGGCTACACCTTC
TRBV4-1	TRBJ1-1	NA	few	CASSQGHRKTEAFF	TGCGCCAGCAGCCAGGGACACAGGAAAACTGAAGCTTTCTTT